A single sample is the source of the 3 T cell receptor beta chains below, sequenced in a study of vaccination and CD4 T cells after COVID-19. Treatment noted: approximately nine-day PBMC culture with coronavirus spike peptide pools or control peptides (ViraFEST assay). Their specific antigens are unknown. The assay that was used to sequence DNA from cultured CD4+ T cells was the Oncomine TCR Beta short-read assay. MiXCR, run by TCRdb on the PCR reads, gives a single entry per CDR3 protein. The sample records 7,500 to 10,000 distinct CDR3 sequences, around 70% being singletons. The sample comprised CD4+ T cells from blood, cultured in vitro. The source of these receptors is a human donor who had recovered from COVID-19.

In regard to this clonotype: One end of the junction fails to match germline, which may point to a read error. The CDR3 DNA sequence: TGCGGCGTTGCCGATGGCTACACCTTC. Translating it yields CGVADGYTF. The chain carries TRBV29-1 and TRBJ1-2; D is ambiguous. The CDR3 totals 9 residues. Germline CDR1 reads SQVTM; CDR2 reads ANQGSEA. Full variable domain (outside the CDR3, taken from reference TRBV29-1 and TRBJ1-2): SAVISQKPSRDICQRGTSLTIQCQVDSQVTMMFWYRQQPGQSLTLIATANQGSEATYESGFVIDKFPISRPNLTFSTLTVSNMSPEDSSIYLCGVADGYTFGSGTRLTVV.

The genes are TRBV5-4 and TRBJ2-1, with TRBD1 identical over 10 bases. This CDR3 has 15 residues. CDR1 is SGHNT and CDR2 is YYREEE in the germline V gene (reference sequence). With 3 bases clipped from V and 4 bases from J, the junction kept 4 bases outside the gene matches. CDR3 sequence reads: CASSSRQGAYNEQFF. CDR3 in DNA: TGTGCCAGCAGCTCCAGACAGGGGGCTTACAATGAGCAGTTCTTC.

The J gene is TRBJ1-2, the V gene TRBV27, with D unclear. This CDR3 has 13 residues. V lost 1 base to trimming and J lost 8 bases, with 11 bases between them. The V gene's germline CDR1 is MNHEY and CDR2 SMNVEV (reference sequence). The CDR3 DNA follows: TGTGCCAGCAGTTTATTGGGCGCTGGGGGCTACACCTTC. This translates into CASSLLGAGGYTF.